The 5 T cell receptor beta chains listed next were all sequenced from one sample in a study of beta chain features in type 1 diabetes. The authors reverse transcribed all of the isolated RNA, so sequencing captured expressed TCRB transcripts. The repertoire was sequenced with immunoSEQ multiplex PCR; TCRdb's copy has only in-frame clones and lacks some. Seen here are about 45,000 clones, about half observed once, and the top ten hold 2% to 2.5%. Sequencing was carried out using Tregs from blood. The source is a woman aged 18 to 35 in good health.

The chain recombines TRBV6-4 with TRBJ2-7; 8 nucleotides agree with TRBD1. Germline V CDR1 and CDR2: MRHNA, SNTAGT. The CDR3 consists of 15 residues. The trim removed 9 bases at V and 3 bases at J, leaving 13 bases unmatched. The CDR3 reads CARGRTTGEVYEQYF. The CDR3 bases are TGTGCCAGAGGGCGCACGACAGGGGAGGTCTACGAGCAGTACTTC.

The sample holds a few counts of this clone. The chain combines TRBV29-1 with TRBJ2-2, with D tentatively TRBD2 (5 bases). The CDR3 is made up of 16 amino acids. The V end lost 4 bases, the J end lost 7 bases, and 22 bases lay between the germline ends. In germline, CDR1 is SQVTM, CDR2 ANQGSEA. DNA for the CDR3: TGCAGCGTTGGGGTCGGTGGCGGAGGCCTTGTCGGGGAGCTGTTTTTT. Its protein product is CSVGVGGGGLVGELFF.

This clone was seen only once. The chain joins TRBV5-1 to TRBJ1-4; 7 nucleotides line up with TRBD1. The CDR3 sequence is 15 residues long. Trimming removed 2 bases from V and 2 bases from J; junction bases left unmatched: 3. Germline V gene data show CDR1 as SGHRS and CDR2 as YFSETQ. The CDR3 bases are TGCGCCAGCAGCTTCCAGGGGGGCACTAATGAAAAACTGTTTTTT. Its translation is CASSFQGGTNEKLFF.

This rearrangement joins TRBV15 to TRBJ2-7, with TRBD2 identical over 7 bases. V lost 1 base to trimming and J lost 5 bases; unmatched junction nucleotides: 5. This CDR3 region has 14 residues. Germline V CDR1 and CDR2: LNHNV, YYDKDF (reference sequence). The CDR3 region is CATSRVGGRNEQYF. CDR3 in DNA: TGTGCCACCAGCAGAGTCGGGGGGAGGAACGAGCAGTACTTC. Based on the CDR3 plus reference TRBV15 and TRBJ2-7, the full variable domain is DAMVIQNPRYQVTQFGKPVTLSCSQTLNHNVMYWYQQKSSQAPKLLFHYYDKDFNNEADTPDNFQSRRPNTSFCFLDIRSPGLGDTAMYLCATSRVGGRNEQYFGPGTRLTVT.

J is TRBJ2-7 and V is TRBV29-1; no clear D gene. Between the trimmed V and J ends, which lost 4 bases and 5 bases, there was a span of 12 bases. CDR1 SQVTM and CDR2 ANQGSEA come from the germline V gene. CDR3 length: 12 residues. The CDR3 DNA reads TGCAGCGTTGGTGCGCTCCTGGACGAGCAGTACTTC. It is translated as CSVGALLDEQYF.